Shown below are 13 T cell receptor beta chains from a single sample sequenced in a study of OX40 agonist ivuxolimab in advanced cancers. Clones were read by immunoSEQ multiplex PCR, and TCRdb kept only the in-frame ones, dropping some. The repertoire holds about 54,000 clones, approximately 89% seen once, with around 9.3% in the top ten. The sample was CD4+ or CD8+ T cells sorted from blood, taken in a trial of the OX40 agonist ivuxolimab. The source is an adult with an advanced solid tumor such as melanoma, head and neck, liver or kidney cancer.

The chain couples TRBV6-1 to TRBJ1-5; tentatively, D is TRBD1 (6 bases). CDR3 length: 15 residues. Germline V CDR1 and CDR2: MNHNS, SASEGT. Trimming shortened V by 6 bases and J by 3 bases, and 15 bases separated the two germline ends. CDR3: CASREGVTDNQPQHF. CDR3 in DNA: TGTGCCAGCAGGGAGGGGGTTACGGACAATCAGCCCCAGCATTTT.

This clone is judged medium-sized (0.01 to 0.1%). This chain joins TRBV10-3 and TRBJ2-1; D gene ambiguous. V lost 2 bases and J lost 9, with 5 bases in between. The germline gives CDR1 ENHRY, CDR2 SYGVKD. The CDR3 is made up of 11 amino acids. As DNA, the CDR3 is TGTGCCATCAGTGAGGGTTTTGAGCAGTTCTTC. Translating gives CAISEGFEQFF.

The chain joins TRBV6-5 to TRBJ1-2, with D tentatively TRBD1 (5 bases). The CDR3 length is 12 residues. V was trimmed by 2 bases and J by 6 bases, leaving 7 bases between them. The germline V gene encodes CDR1 MNHEY and CDR2 SVGAGI. This chain's CDR3 is CASSYRGDGYTF. Written as DNA, the CDR3 is TGTGCCAGCAGTTACAGGGGAGATGGCTACACCTTC.

This sequence joins TRBV5-4 and TRBJ2-7; 7 nucleotides line up with TRBD1. The CDR3 length is 14 residues. V shed 0 bases, J shed 2 bases, and the junction held 2 bases outside the gene matches. The germline V gene has CDR1 SGHNT and CDR2 YYREEE (reference sequence). The CDR3 DNA follows: TGTGCCAGCAGCTTGGGAGACAGGGCCTACGAGCAGTACTTC. Translating it yields CASSLGDRAYEQYF. Variable domain in full (rest from reference TRBV5-4 and TRBJ2-7): ETGVTQSPTHLIKTRGQQVTLRCSSQSGHNTVSWYQQALGQGPQFIFQYYREEENGRGNFPPRFSGLQFPNYSSELNVNALELDDSALYLCASSLGDRAYEQYFGPGTRLTVT.

This chain connects TRBV5-8 to TRBJ2-7, with D uncertain. The V gene lost 5 bases and the J gene lost 0 bases, with 9 bases spanning the gap. The germline CDR1 and CDR2 sequences are SGHTS and YDEGEE. The CDR3 runs 13 residues. CDR3 sequence: CASRRAISYEQYF. DNA of the CDR3: TGTGCCAGCAGAAGGGCCATCTCCTACGAGCAGTACTTC.

This chain uses TRBV6-5 with TRBJ2-7; a weak D match, TRBD1 (6 bases). V lost 2 bases and J 4 bases, leaving 12 bases between the germline ends. CDR1 and CDR2 (germline): MNHEY, SVGAGI. The CDR3 has 14 residues. The DNA for the CDR3 is TGTGCCAGCAGTTACAATGGGGGCACGTACGAGCAGTACTTC. Translating gives CASSYNGGTYEQYF.

The genes are TRBV7-2 and TRBJ1-1; D perhaps matches TRBD1 (6 bases). CDR3 length: 17 residues. The germline gives CDR1 SGHTA, CDR2 FQGNSA. V lost 1 base to trimming and J lost 1 base, with 16 bases between them. The CDR3 sequence: CASSLDPHGGANTEAFF. As DNA, the CDR3 is TGTGCCAGCAGCTTAGACCCTCATGGGGGGGCGAACACTGAAGCTTTCTTT. The full variable domain, its missing parts supplied by reference TRBV7-2 and TRBJ1-1, is GAGVSQSPSNKVTEKGKDVELRCDPISGHTALYWYRQSLGQGLEFLIYFQGNSAPDKSGLPSDRFSAERTGGSVSTLTIQRTQQEDSAVYLCASSLDPHGGANTEAFFGQGTRLTVV.

The J gene is TRBJ1-1, the V gene TRBV16; no firm D call. CDR1 and CDR2 (germline): KGHSY, FQNENV. Trimming removed 5 bases from V and 5 bases from J, with 12 bases in between. The CDR3 runs 13 residues. The CDR3 loop reads CASSSRRETEAFF. CDR3 coding DNA: TGTGCCAGCAGCTCGCGTCGGGAAACTGAAGCTTTCTTT.

J is TRBJ1-4 and V is TRBV19, with 10 bases lining up with TRBD1. Germline V gene sequence: CDR1 LNHDA, CDR2 SQIVND (reference sequence). V lost 3 bases and J lost 8; bases outside the gene matches: 9. The CDR3 covers 16 residues. This CDR3 is CASSIASGTGEEKLFF. CDR3 nucleotide sequence: TGTGCCAGTAGTATTGCCTCCGGGACAGGGGAAGAAAAACTGTTTTTT.

The V call is TRBV7-8, the J call TRBJ2-2; TRBD1 matches at 7 bases. The CDR3 covers 15 residues. The junction had 4 bases not matched to a gene; V was cut back by 4 bases and J by 2 bases. The V gene's germline CDR1 is SGHVS and CDR2 FQNEAQ. CDR3 bases: TGTGCCAGCAGCTCAACAGGGGTAAACACCGGGGAGCTGTTTTTT. Translation: CASSSTGVNTGELFF.

This chain uses TRBV9 with TRBJ2-3; TRBD2 matches 8 bases. Germline CDR1 SGDLS, CDR2 YYNGEE. This CDR3 comprises 16 residues. The V and J ends lost 4 bases and 3 bases, in that order; junction bases with no gene match: 10. CDR3 in amino acids: CASSPPYGGGTDTQYF. As DNA, the CDR3 is TGTGCCAGCAGCCCCCCGTACGGCGGGGGGACAGATACGCAGTATTTT.

This clone was counted only a few times. The CDR3 nucleotides read TGTGCCGCCAGGGAGGCCACGATAGATACGCAGTATTTT. Protein sequence: CAAREATIDTQYF. V and J are TRBV10-3 and TRBJ2-3; perhaps TRBD2 as D (6 bases). V was cut by 11 bases and J by 5 bases, with 17 bases left in between. The CDR3 sequence is 13 residues long. Germline-derived CDR1 and CDR2 are ENHRY and SYGVKD.

The V and J genes are TRBV19 and TRBJ1-1; D not certain. The V gene's germline CDR1 is LNHDA and CDR2 SQIVND (reference sequence). The V end was cut by 3 bases, the J end by 4 bases, with 9 bases between. This CDR3 is built from 13 residues. The CDR3 DNA reads as TGTGCCAGTAGTATCTACACTCGCACTGAAGCTTTCTTT. Translating gives CASSIYTRTEAFF.